Below are 5 T cell receptor beta chains sequenced from a single sample in a study of T cells in Graves' hyperthyroidism and ophthalmopathy. Using RNA transcripts as the source, TCR beta CDR3 regions were amplified. The primer set for the first-round RT-PCR of the TCR CDR3 was HTBI. TCRdb independently ran MiXCR on the multiplex PCR reads; one entry per CDR3 protein. Of about 560,000 distinct CDR3 sequences in the sample, 16% were seen once. The sequenced material came from blood. All receptors come from a young woman with Graves' hyperthyroidism.

The chain recombines TRBV9 with TRBJ2-1; D unresolved. Trimming pared 0 bases from V and 4 bases from J, leaving 11 bases between. Germline V gene lookup returns CDR1 SGDLS and CDR2 YYNGEE. The CDR3 has 15 amino acids. The DNA of the CDR3 is TGTGCCAGCAGCGTAGCGGGTCCAGCGTACAATGAGCAGTTCTTC. This sequence encodes CASSVAGPAYNEQFF.

This chain connects TRBV5-1 to TRBJ2-5; D is possibly TRBD2 (6 bases). V was clipped by 4 bases and J by 5 bases, with 12 bases between them. The CDR3 runs to 13 residues. The germline CDR1 and CDR2 sequences are SGHRS and YFSETQ. The CDR3 nucleotides read TGCGCCAGCAGCCCGGAGGGTAGGGAGACCCAGTACTTC. As protein: CASSPEGRETQYF.

At least ten counts were recorded for this clonotype. The V and J genes are TRBV20-1 and TRBJ2-1, with 7 positions matching TRBD2. In germline, CDR1 is DFQATT, CDR2 SNEGSKA (reference sequence). This CDR3 spans 13 amino acids. CDR3 in DNA: TGCAGCCAGGCTAGCGGCTCCTACAATGAGCAGTTCTTC. It encodes CSQASGSYNEQFF.

This sequence joins TRBV9 and TRBJ2-2; no reliable D call. V was cut by 6 bases and J by 1 base, with 7 bases left in between. CDR3 size: 13 residues. Germline V gene data show CDR1 as SGDLS and CDR2 as YYNGEE. The CDR3 nucleotides are TGTGCCAGCACACCGGTGAACACCGGGGAGCTGTTTTTT. Protein: CASTPVNTGELFF.

The sample holds a few counts of this clonotype. The rearrangement links TRBV28 to TRBJ2-3, with 7 nucleotides matching TRBD1. The V segment lost 6 bases and the J segment 2 bases; nucleotides outside the gene matches: 5. The CDR3 runs 14 residues. From germline, CDR1 is MDHEN and CDR2 SYDVKM. CDR3 DNA sequence: TGTGCCAGCAGACCAAGGGGGCTCACAGATACGCAGTATTTT. Protein product: CASRPRGLTDTQYF.